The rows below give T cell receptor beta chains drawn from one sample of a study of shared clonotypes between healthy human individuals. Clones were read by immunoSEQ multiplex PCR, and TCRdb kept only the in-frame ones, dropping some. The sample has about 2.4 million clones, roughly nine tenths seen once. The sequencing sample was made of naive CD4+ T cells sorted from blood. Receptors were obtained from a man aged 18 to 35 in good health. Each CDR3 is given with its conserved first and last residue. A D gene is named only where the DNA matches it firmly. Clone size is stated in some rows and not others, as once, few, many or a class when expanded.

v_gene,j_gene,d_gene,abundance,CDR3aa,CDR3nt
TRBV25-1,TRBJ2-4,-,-,CASSDRVRSTDIQYF,TGTGCCAGCAGTGACAGGGTGCGGTCTACGGACATTCAGTACTTC
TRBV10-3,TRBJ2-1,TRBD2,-,CAITSGGSSYNEQFF,TGTGCCATCACCAGCGGGGGGAGCTCCTACAATGAGCAGTTCTTC
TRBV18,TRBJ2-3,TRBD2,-,CASSPLTSGNSDTQYF,TGTGCCAGCTCACCGCTGACTAGCGGGAACTCAGATACGCAGTATTTT
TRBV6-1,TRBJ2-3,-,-,CASSDRGWAQYF,TGTGCCAGCAGTGACCGAGGGTGGGCGCAGTATTTT
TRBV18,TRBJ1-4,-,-,CASSPGTQNEKLFF,TGTGCCAGCTCACCCGGGACACAGAATGAAAAACTGTTTTTT
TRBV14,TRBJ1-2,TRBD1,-,CASSRNRGLGYTF,TGTGCCAGCAGCCGAAACAGGGGGCTCGGCTACACCTTC
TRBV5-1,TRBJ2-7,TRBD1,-,CASSLEGQGQSYEQYF,TGCGCCAGCAGCTTGGAGGGACAGGGACAATCCTACGAGCAGTACTTC
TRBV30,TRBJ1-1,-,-,CAWSAQGGTEAFF,TGTGCCTGGAGTGCCCAGGGAGGCACTGAAGCTTTCTTT
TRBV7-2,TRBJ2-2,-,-,CASSSSGTNTGELFF,TGTGCCAGCAGCTCCTCAGGGACGAACACCGGGGAGCTGTTTTTT
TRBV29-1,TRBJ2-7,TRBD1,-,CSVGTGQNYEQYF,TGCAGCGTGGGGACAGGTCAGAACTACGAGCAGTACTTC
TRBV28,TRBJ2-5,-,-,CASVGGGLSQETQYF,TGTGCCAGCGTGGGGGGGGGCTTGTCCCAAGAGACCCAGTACTTC
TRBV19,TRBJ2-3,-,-,CASSIQGADTQYF,TGTGCCAGTAGTATACAGGGAGCAGATACGCAGTATTTT
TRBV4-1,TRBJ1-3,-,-,CASSPSRTVSGNTIYF,TGCGCCAGCAGTCCTAGCCGTACAGTCTCTGGAAACACCATATATTTT
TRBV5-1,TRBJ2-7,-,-,CASSFDGVPYEQYF,TGCGCCAGCAGCTTCGACGGGGTCCCCTACGAGCAGTACTTC
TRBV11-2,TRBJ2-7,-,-,CASSFGTWGAEQYF,TGTGCCAGCAGCTTCGGGACCTGGGGGGCCGAGCAGTACTTC
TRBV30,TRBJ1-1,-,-,CACRRDEYTEAFF,TGTGCCTGCCGACGGGACGAATACACTGAAGCTTTCTTT
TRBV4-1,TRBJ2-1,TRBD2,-,CASSQTGTSGWAVFYNEQFF,TGCGCCAGCAGCCAGACCGGGACTAGCGGGTGGGCAGTGTTTTACAATGAGCAGTTCTTC
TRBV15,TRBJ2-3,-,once,CATNDRGTDTQYF,TGTGCCACCAACGATCGGGGCACAGATACGCAGTATTTT
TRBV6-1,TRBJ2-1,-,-,CASTSRGFSYNEQFF,TGTGCCAGCACTTCGAGGGGGTTCTCCTACAATGAGCAGTTCTTC
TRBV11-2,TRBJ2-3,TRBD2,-,CASSLNSGGTDTQYF,TGTGCCAGCAGCTTAAATTCGGGGGGGACAGATACGCAGTATTTT
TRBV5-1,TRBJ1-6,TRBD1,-,CASSPDRGSPLHF,TGCGCCAGCAGCCCGGACAGGGGTTCACCCCTCCACTTT
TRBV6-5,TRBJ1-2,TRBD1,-,CASINRGLGYGYTF,TGTGCCAGCATCAACAGGGGGCTCGGCTATGGCTACACCTTC
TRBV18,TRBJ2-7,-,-,CASSPNPPDRGYEQYF,TGTGCCAGCTCTCCGAACCCCCCGGACAGAGGCTACGAGCAGTACTTC
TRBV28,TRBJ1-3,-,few,CASSGTANGNTIYF,TGTGCCAGCAGCGGGACCGCGAATGGAAACACCATATATTTT
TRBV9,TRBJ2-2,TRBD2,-,CASSQAGDVGELFF,TGTGCCAGCAGCCAAGCGGGAGATGTCGGGGAGCTGTTTTTT
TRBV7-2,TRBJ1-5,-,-,CASSLEPGPEHF,TGTGCCAGCAGCTTAGAGCCGGGACCCGAGCATTTT
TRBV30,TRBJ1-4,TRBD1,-,CAWSTGTGSEKLFF,TGTGCCTGGAGTACCGGGACAGGGAGTGAAAAACTGTTTTTT